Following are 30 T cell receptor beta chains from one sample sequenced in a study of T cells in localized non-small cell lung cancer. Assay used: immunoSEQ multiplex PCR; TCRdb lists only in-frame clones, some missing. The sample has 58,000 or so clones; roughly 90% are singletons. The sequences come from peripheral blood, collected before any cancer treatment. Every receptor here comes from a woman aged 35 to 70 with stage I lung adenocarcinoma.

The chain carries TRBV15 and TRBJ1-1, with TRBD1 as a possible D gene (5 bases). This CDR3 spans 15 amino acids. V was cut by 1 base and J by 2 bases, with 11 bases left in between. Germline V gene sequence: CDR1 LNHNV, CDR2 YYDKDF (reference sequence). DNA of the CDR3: TGTGCCACCAGCAGAGGGGGGAGCAGTAACACTGAAGCTTTCTTT. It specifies CATSRGGSSNTEAFF.

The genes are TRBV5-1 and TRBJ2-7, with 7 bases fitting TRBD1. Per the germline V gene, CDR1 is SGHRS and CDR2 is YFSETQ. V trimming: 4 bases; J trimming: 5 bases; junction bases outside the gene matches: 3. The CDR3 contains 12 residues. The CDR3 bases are TGCGCCAGCAGCCGACAGGGCCACGAGCAGTACTTC. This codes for CASSRQGHEQYF. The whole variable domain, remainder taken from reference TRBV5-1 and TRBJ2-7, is KAGVTQTPRYLIKTRGQQVTLSCSPISGHRSVSWYQQTPGQGLQFLFEYFSETQRNKGNFPGRFSGRQFSNSRSEMNVSTLELGDSALYLCASSRQGHEQYFGPGTRLTVT.

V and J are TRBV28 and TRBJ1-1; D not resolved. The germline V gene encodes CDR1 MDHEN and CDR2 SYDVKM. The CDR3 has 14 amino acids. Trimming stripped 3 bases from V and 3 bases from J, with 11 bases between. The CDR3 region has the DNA TGTGCCAGCAGTTTTTCGGCGGAGTACACTGAAGCTTTCTTT. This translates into CASSFSAEYTEAFF.

In nucleotides, the CDR3 is TGTGCCAGCAGTTCCAGAGACAGGGGGCACAATCAGCCCCAGCATTTT. Its protein is CASSSRDRGHNQPQHF. V and J are TRBV27 and TRBJ1-5; 10 nucleotides line up with TRBD1. The CDR3 runs 16 residues. Germline CDR1 and CDR2: MNHEY and SMNVEV (reference sequence). V lost 4 bases, J lost 3 bases, and 6 bases stayed unmatched.

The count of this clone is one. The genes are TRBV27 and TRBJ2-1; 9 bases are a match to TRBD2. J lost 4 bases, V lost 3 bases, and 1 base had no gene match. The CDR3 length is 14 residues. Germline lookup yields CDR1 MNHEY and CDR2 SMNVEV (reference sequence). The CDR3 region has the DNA TGTGCCAGCAGTTTTAGCGGGAGTTACAATGAGCAGTTCTTC. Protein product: CASSFSGSYNEQFF.

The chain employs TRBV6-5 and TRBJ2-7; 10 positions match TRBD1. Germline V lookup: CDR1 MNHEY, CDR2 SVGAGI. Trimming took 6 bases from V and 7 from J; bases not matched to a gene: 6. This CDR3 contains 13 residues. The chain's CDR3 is CASRRQGAREQYF. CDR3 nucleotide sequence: TGTGCCAGCAGACGACAGGGGGCGAGGGAGCAGTACTTC.

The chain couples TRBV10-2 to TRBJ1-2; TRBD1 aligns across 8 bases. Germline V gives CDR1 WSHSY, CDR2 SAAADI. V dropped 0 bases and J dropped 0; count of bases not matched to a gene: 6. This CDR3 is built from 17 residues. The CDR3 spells CASSESELDRANYGYTF. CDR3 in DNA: TGCGCCAGCAGTGAGTCAGAACTGGACAGGGCTAACTATGGCTACACCTTC.

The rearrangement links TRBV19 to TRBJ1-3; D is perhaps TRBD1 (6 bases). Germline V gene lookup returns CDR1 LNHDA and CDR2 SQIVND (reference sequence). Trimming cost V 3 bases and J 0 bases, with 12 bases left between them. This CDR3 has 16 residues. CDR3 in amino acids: CASSIPGGPSGNTIYF. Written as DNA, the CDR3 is TGTGCCAGTAGTATCCCGGGGGGCCCCTCTGGAAACACCATATATTTT.

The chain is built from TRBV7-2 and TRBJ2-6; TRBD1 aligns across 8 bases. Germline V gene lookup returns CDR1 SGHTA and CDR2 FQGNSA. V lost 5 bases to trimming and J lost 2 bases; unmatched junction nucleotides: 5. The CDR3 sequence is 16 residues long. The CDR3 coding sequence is TGTGCCAGCAGCCCGACAGGGGCCACTGGGGCCAACGTCCTGACTTTC. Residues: CASSPTGATGANVLTF.

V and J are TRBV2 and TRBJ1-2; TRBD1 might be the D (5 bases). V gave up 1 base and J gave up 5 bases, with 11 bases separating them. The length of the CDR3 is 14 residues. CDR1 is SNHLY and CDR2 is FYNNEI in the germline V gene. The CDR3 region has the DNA TGTGCCAGCAGTGAAGAGGGACCCAAATATGGCTACACCTTC. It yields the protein CASSEEGPKYGYTF. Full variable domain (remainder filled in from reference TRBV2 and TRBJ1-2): EPEVTQTPSHQVTQMGQEVILRCVPISNHLYFYWYRQILGQKVEFLVSFYNNEISEKSEIFDDQFSVERPDGSNFTLKIRSTKLEDSAMYFCASSEEGPKYGYTFGSGTRLTVV.

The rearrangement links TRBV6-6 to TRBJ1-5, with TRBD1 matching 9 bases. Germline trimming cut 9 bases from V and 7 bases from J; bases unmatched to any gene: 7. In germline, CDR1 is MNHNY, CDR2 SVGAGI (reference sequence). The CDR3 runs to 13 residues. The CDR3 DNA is TGTGCCAGTGGGGGGACAGGGTACCAGCCCCAGCATTTT. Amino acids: CASGGTGYQPQHF.

CDR3 sequence: CASHRGSYGYTF. In nucleotides, the CDR3 is TGTGCCAGCCATAGGGGGAGTTATGGCTACACCTTC. This chain uses TRBV28 with TRBJ1-2; D perhaps matches TRBD1 (6 bases). Deletions cut 8 bases from V and 5 bases from J, with 12 bases between. Germline values: CDR1 MDHEN, CDR2 SYDVKM. CDR3 length: 12 amino acids.

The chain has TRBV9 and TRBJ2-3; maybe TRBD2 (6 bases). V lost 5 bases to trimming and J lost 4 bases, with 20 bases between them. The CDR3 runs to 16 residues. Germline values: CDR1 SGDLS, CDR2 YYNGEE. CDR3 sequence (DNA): TGTGCCAGCAGTATCGGCACGGGAGTCGTGGCAGATACGCAGTATTTT. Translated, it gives CASSIGTGVVADTQYF.

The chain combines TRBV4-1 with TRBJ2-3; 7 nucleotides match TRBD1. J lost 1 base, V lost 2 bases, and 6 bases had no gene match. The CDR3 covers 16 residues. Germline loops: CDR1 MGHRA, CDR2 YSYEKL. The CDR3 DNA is TGCGCCAGCAGCCAATCCCGGGACAGTGGCACAGATACGCAGTATTTT. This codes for CASSQSRDSGTDTQYF.

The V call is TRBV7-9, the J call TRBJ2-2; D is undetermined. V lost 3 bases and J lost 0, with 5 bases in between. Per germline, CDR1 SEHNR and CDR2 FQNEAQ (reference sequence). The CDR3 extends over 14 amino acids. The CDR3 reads CASSFHSNTGELFF. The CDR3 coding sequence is TGTGCCAGCAGCTTCCACTCGAACACCGGGGAGCTGTTTTTT. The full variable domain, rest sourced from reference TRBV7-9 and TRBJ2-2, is DTGVSQNPRHKITKRGQNVTFRCDPISEHNRLYWYRQTLGQGPEFLTYFQNEAQLEKSRLLSDRFSAERPKGSFSTLEIQRTEQGDSAMYLCASSFHSNTGELFFGEGSRLTVL.

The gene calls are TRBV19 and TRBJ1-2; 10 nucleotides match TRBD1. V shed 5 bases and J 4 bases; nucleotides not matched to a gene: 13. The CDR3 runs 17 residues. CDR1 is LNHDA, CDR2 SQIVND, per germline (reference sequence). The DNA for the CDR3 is TGTGCCAGTAGTTTCCGGGACAGGGGAAAGGGCGGCTATGGCTACACCTTC. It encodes CASSFRDRGKGGYGYTF.

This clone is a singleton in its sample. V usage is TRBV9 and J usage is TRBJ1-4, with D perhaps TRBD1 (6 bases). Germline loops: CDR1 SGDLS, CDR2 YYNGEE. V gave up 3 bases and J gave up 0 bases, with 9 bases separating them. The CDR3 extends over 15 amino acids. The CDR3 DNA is TGTGCCAGCAGCGAGGGGGTGGCAACTAATGAAAAACTGTTTTTT. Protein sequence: CASSEGVATNEKLFF. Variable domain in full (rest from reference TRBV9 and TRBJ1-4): DSGVTQTPKHLITATGQRVTLRCSPRSGDLSVYWYQQSLDQGLQFLIQYYNGEERAKGNILERFSAQQFPDLHSELNLSSLELGDSALYFCASSEGVATNEKLFFGSGTQLSVL.

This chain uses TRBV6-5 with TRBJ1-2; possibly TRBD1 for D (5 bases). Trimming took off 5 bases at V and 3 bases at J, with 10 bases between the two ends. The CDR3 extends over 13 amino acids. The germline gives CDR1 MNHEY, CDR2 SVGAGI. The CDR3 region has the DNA TGTGCCAGCAGTCCCGGGACTTACTATGGCTACACCTTC. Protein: CASSPGTYYGYTF.

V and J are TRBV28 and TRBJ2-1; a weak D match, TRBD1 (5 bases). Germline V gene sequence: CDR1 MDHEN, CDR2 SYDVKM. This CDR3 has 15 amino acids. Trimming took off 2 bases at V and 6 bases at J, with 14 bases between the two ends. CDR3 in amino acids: CASSLVGATLNEQFF. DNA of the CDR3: TGTGCCAGCAGTTTAGTTGGGGCCACCCTCAATGAGCAGTTCTTC. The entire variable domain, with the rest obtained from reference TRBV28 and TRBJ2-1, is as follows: DVKVTQSSRYLVKRTGEKVFLECVQDMDHENMFWYRQDPGLGLRLIYFSYDVKMKEKGDIPEGYSVSREKKERFSLILESASTNQTSMYLCASSLVGATLNEQFFGPGTRLTVL.

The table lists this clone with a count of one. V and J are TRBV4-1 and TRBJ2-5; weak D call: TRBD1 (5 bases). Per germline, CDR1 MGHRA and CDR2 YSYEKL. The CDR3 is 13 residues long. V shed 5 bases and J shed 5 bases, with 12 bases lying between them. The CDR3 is CASSIQAQETQYF. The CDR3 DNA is TGCGCCAGCAGCATACAGGCTCAGGAGACCCAGTACTTC.

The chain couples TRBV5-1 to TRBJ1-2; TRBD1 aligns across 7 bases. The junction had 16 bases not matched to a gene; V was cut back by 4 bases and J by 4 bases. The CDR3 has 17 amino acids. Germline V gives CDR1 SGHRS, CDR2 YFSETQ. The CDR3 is CASSGAGTAHSLYGYTF. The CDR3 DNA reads TGCGCCAGCAGCGGTGCCGGGACAGCTCATTCCCTCTATGGCTACACCTTC.

The CDR3 protein is CASSFYDSNEQFF. The DNA for the CDR3 is TGTGCCAGCAGTTTCTACGACAGTAATGAGCAGTTCTTC. The chain uses TRBV27 and TRBJ2-1; D might be TRBD1 (5 bases). With 3 bases removed from V and 7 bases from J, the gap between germline ends came to 10 bases. The CDR3 is 13 amino acids. Germline V gene sequence: CDR1 MNHEY, CDR2 SMNVEV (reference sequence).

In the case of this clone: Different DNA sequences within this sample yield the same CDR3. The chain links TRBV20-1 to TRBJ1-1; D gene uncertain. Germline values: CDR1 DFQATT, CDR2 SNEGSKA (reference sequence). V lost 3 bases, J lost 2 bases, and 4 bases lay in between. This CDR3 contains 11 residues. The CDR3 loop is CSARGNTEAFF. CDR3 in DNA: TGCAGTGCTAGGGGTAACACTGAAGCTTTCTTT.

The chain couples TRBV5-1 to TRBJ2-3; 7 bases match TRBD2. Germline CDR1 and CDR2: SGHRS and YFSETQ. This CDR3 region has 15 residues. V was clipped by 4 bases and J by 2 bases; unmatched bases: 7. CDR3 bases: TGCGCCAGCAGCGAACCGGGACTACCCACAGATACGCAGTATTTT. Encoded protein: CASSEPGLPTDTQYF.

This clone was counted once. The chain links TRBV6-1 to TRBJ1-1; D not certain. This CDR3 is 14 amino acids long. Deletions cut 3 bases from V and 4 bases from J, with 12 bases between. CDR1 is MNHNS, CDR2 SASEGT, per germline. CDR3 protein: CASSDQRAGTEAFF. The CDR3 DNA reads TGTGCCAGCAGTGATCAGAGGGCGGGCACTGAAGCTTTCTTT.

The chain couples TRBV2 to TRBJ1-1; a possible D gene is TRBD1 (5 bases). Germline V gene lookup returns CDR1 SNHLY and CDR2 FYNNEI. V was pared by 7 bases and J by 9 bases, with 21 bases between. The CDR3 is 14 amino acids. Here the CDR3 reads CASTQGEPVPKAFF. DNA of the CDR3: TGTGCCAGCACCCAAGGGGAACCAGTCCCGAAAGCTTTCTTT.

This chain's CDR3 is CASSIPILGGYTF. CDR3 nucleotides: TGTGCCAGCAGCATTCCTATCCTCGGTGGCTACACCTTC. V usage is TRBV5-5 and J usage is TRBJ1-2; D gene unclear. The V gene's germline CDR1 is SGHKS and CDR2 YYEKEE (reference sequence). The CDR3 runs 13 residues. Between the trimmed V and J ends, which lost 4 bases and 7 bases, there was a span of 14 bases.

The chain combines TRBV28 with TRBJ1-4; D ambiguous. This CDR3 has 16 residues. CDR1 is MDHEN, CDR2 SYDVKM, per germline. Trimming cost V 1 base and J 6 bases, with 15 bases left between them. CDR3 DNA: TGTGCCAGCAGTTTATCCAGGTTCCCGGCGGATGAAAAACTGTTTTTT. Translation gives CASSLSRFPADEKLFF.

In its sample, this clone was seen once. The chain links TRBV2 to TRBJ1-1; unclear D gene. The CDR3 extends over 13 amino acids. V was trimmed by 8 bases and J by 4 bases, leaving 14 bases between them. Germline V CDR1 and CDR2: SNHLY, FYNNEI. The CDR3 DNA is TGTGCCAGCGTGCGAGGGAGTGGCACTGAAGCTTTCTTT. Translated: CASVRGSGTEAFF.

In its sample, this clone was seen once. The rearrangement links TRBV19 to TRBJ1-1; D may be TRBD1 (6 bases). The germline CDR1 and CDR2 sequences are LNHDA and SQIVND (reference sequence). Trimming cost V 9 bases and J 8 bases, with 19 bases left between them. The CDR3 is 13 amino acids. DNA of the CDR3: TGTGCCAGCCAGGGGAGCCTAAAGCAGGAAGCTTTCTTT. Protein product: CASQGSLKQEAFF.